Given below is one T cell receptor beta chain in context. This table comes from immunoSEQ multiplex PCR, and its TCRdb copy is limited to in-frame clones, with some not included. Counted here are roughly 190,000 clones, around 90% occurring once; the ten biggest clones make up approximately 4%. The data were obtained in a study of blood T cell repertoires in COVID-19. In the study overall: PBMCs, B-cell-depleted T cells, or T cells provided the cDNA or gDNA that made up the material.

The J segment lost 3 bases and the V segment lost 4 bases, leaving 4 bases of the junction unmatched. The germline gives CDR1 MNHEY, CDR2 SMNVEV (reference sequence). The CDR3 has 14 amino acids. The sample consisted of peripheral blood. This receptor was identified in a human donor in a cohort sampled during active COVID-19. The rearrangement joins TRBV27 to TRBJ2-7; 9 positions agree with TRBD1. The CDR3 nucleotides read TGTGCCAGCAGTTCACGGGACAGGGACTACGAGCAGTACTTC. Its protein is CASSSRDRDYEQYF.